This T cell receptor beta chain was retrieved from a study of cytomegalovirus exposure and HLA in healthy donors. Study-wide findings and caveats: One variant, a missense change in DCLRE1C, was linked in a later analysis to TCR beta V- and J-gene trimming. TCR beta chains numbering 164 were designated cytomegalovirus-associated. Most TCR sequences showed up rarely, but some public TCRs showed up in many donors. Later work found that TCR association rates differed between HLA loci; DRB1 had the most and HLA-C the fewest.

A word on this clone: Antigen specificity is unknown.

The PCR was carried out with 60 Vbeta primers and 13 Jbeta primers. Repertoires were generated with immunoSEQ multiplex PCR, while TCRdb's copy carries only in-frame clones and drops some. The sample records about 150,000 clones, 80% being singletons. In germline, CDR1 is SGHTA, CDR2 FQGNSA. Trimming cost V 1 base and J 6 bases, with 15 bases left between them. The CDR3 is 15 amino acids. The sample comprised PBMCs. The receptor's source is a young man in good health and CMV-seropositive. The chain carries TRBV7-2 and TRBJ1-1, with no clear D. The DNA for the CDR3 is TGTGCCAGCAGCTTAGATATGGGAGCGAGGCCTGAAGCTTTCTTT. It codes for CASSLDMGARPEAFF. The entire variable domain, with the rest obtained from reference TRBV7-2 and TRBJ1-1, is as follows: GAGVSQSPSNKVTEKGKDVELRCDPISGHTALYWYRQSLGQGLEFLIYFQGNSAPDKSGLPSDRFSAERTGGSVSTLTIQRTQQEDSAVYLCASSLDMGARPEAFFGQGTRLTVV.